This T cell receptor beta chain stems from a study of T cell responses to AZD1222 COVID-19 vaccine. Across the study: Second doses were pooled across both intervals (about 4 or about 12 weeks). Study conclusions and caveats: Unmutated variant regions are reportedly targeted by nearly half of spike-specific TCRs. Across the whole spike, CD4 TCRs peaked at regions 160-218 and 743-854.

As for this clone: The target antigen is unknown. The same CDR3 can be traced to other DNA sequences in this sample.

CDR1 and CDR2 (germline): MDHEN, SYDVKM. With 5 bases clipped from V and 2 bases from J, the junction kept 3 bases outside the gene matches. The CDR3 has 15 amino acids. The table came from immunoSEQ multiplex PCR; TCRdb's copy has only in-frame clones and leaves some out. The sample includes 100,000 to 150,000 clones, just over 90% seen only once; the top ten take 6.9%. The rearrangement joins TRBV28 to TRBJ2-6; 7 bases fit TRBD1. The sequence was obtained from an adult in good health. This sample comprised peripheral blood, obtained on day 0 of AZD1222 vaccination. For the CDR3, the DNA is TGTGCCAGCAGTCCTGGGACAGCTGGGGCCAACGTCCTGACTTTC. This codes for CASSPGTAGANVLTF.